This paragraph reports one T cell receptor (beta chain). Its antigen remains unidentified. The data were obtained in a study of blood T cells in healthy people across ages. Study-wide points: Diversity was estimated from one million T cells, and these estimates were considered underestimates.

Collection of 7.5 to 10 milliliters of peripheral blood was performed for each donor. Total RNA, at least 5.5 micrograms per sample, was extracted from PBMCs. A J-beta primer mix and a sample-barcoded 5' primer were used in a second PCR of roughly 7 to 12 cycles. Via MiXCR, TCRdb re-called the 5' RACE reads, giving one row per CDR3 protein. This table has roughly 790,000 distinct CDR3 sequences, about 42% appearing once. The CDR3 is made up of 19 amino acids. Trimming removed 0 bases from V and 7 bases from J, with 31 bases in between. CDR1 DFQATT and CDR2 SNEGSKA come from the germline V gene (reference sequence).

The sequenced sample was blood. The gene calls are TRBV20-1 and TRBJ2-7; D might be TRBD1 or TRBD2, each matching 5 bases. The origin of this receptor is a woman between 55 and 75 years old in good health. In DNA form, the CDR3 reads TGCAGTGCTAGAGACCCCGGGGCTAGCCCCCCGAGCTCCTACAATGAGCAGTACTTC. Protein: CSARDPGASPPSSYNEQYF.